Following are 3 T cell receptor beta chains from one sample sequenced in a study of blood T cell repertoires in COVID-19. Sequencing was performed with immunoSEQ multiplex PCR; in TCRdb, only in-frame clones are kept and a portion is missing. The table lists approximately 21,000 clones, around 90% of them singletons, with approximately 6.3% in the top ten. The specimen was peripheral blood. These receptor sequences come from a woman aged 80 or older with active COVID-19.

There are a few counts of this clone. The rearrangement joins TRBV19 to TRBJ1-1; no clear D. The ends were cut back, 3 bases at V and 8 bases at J, with 10 bases in the middle. The CDR3 sequence is 12 residues long. CDR1 and CDR2 from the germline V gene are LNHDA and SQIVND (reference sequence). The CDR3 bases are TGTGCCAGTAGTATCTTTGGGCGAGAAGCTTTCTTT. It yields the protein CASSIFGREAFF.

In nucleotides, the CDR3 is TGTGCCAGCAGTTTGACAGGGACGGTAGGAACTGAAGCTTTCTTT. This codes for CASSLTGTVGTEAFF. The chain is built from TRBV6-2 or TRBV6-3 and TRBJ1-1; 7 bases are a match to TRBD1. J gave up 5 bases and V 4 bases, and 10 bases lay outside the gene matches. Germline V gives CDR1 MNHEY, CDR2 SVGEGT. The CDR3 loop spans 15 amino acids.

The J gene is TRBJ2-1, the V gene TRBV6-2 or TRBV6-3; TRBD2 matches 14 bases. CDR1 is MNHEY and CDR2 is SVGEGT in the germline V gene. J gave up 5 bases and V 2 bases, and 5 bases lay outside the gene matches. The CDR3 runs to 17 residues. DNA of the CDR3: TGTGCCAGCAGTTACGGGACTAGCGGGGGATTGCACAATGAGCAGTTCTTC. Translated, it gives CASSYGTSGGLHNEQFF.